This T cell receptor (beta chain) was retrieved from a study of PD-1 blockade in classical Hodgkin lymphoma. Regarding time point: cycle 4 day 1 (C4D1), after more than five weeks of nivolumab. Each patient relapsed following autologous stem cell transplantation, and prior brentuximab vedotin exposure differed. Negative selection with magnetic separation was used to purify CD4+ T cells from thawed PBMCs. Best outcomes ranged across complete response, partial response and progressive disease. Points from the study as a whole: With respect to the repertoire differences, their causes, possibly disease activity or prior therapy, remain undefined. Patients with a complete response exhibited baseline diversity comparable to newly diagnosed patients. By C4D1 there was a significant rise in CD4+ TCR diversity but not in CD8+ TCR diversity.

Sequencing used immunoSEQ multiplex PCR; TCRdb keeps in-frame clones, though not all of them. The sample shows tens of thousands of clones, around 80% of them seen only once. Details on this clone: As yet, its antigen is unknown.

The V and J ends lost 2 bases and 0 bases respectively, with 8 bases between them. Germline V gene lookup returns CDR1 SGHTA and CDR2 FQGNSA. There are 15 residues in the CDR3. This receptor was obtained from a human donor with classical Hodgkin lymphoma. The input for sequencing was CD4+ T cells from blood, taken before the fourth cycle of nivolumab. This sequence joins TRBV7-2 and TRBJ1-3, with D perhaps matching TRBD1 (5 bases). The CDR3 sequence: CASSLWTSSGNTIYF. As DNA, the CDR3 is TGTGCCAGCAGCTTATGGACAAGCTCTGGAAACACCATATATTTT.